This T cell receptor (beta chain) was captured in a study of blood T cell repertoires in COVID-19. As for the study in general: The study drew acute and convalescent COVID-19 samples from the United States, Italy and Spain. T cells, B-cell-depleted T cells, or PBMCs supplied cDNA or gDNA.

This table comes from immunoSEQ multiplex PCR, and its TCRdb copy is limited to in-frame clones, with some not included. Of approximately 360,000 clones listed, approximately 90% are singletons. The CDR3 consists of 17 residues. V was pared by 5 bases and J by 1 base, with 19 bases between. The V gene's germline CDR1 is SEHNR and CDR2 FQNEAQ (reference sequence). All enrollees were roughly 18 to 90 years old and from approximately 24 US areas. Cohort placement rested on clinical history that participants reported themselves. This TCR derives from a woman aged 25 to 39 with acute COVID-19. This rearrangement joins TRBV7-9 to TRBJ2-3; possibly TRBD2 for D (6 bases). The specimen was PBMCs or T cells enriched from blood (not recorded which). The DNA of the CDR3 is TGTGCCAGCAGCATTCCGCAGGGACTCCCTCGCACAGATACGCAGTATTTT. It specifies CASSIPQGLPRTDTQYF. The complete variable domain, with remaining parts taken from reference TRBV7-9 and TRBJ2-3, reads DTGVSQNPRHKITKRGQNVTFRCDPISEHNRLYWYRQTLGQGPEFLTYFQNEAQLEKSRLLSDRFSAERPKGSFSTLEIQRTEQGDSAMYLCASSIPQGLPRTDTQYFGPGTRLTVL.